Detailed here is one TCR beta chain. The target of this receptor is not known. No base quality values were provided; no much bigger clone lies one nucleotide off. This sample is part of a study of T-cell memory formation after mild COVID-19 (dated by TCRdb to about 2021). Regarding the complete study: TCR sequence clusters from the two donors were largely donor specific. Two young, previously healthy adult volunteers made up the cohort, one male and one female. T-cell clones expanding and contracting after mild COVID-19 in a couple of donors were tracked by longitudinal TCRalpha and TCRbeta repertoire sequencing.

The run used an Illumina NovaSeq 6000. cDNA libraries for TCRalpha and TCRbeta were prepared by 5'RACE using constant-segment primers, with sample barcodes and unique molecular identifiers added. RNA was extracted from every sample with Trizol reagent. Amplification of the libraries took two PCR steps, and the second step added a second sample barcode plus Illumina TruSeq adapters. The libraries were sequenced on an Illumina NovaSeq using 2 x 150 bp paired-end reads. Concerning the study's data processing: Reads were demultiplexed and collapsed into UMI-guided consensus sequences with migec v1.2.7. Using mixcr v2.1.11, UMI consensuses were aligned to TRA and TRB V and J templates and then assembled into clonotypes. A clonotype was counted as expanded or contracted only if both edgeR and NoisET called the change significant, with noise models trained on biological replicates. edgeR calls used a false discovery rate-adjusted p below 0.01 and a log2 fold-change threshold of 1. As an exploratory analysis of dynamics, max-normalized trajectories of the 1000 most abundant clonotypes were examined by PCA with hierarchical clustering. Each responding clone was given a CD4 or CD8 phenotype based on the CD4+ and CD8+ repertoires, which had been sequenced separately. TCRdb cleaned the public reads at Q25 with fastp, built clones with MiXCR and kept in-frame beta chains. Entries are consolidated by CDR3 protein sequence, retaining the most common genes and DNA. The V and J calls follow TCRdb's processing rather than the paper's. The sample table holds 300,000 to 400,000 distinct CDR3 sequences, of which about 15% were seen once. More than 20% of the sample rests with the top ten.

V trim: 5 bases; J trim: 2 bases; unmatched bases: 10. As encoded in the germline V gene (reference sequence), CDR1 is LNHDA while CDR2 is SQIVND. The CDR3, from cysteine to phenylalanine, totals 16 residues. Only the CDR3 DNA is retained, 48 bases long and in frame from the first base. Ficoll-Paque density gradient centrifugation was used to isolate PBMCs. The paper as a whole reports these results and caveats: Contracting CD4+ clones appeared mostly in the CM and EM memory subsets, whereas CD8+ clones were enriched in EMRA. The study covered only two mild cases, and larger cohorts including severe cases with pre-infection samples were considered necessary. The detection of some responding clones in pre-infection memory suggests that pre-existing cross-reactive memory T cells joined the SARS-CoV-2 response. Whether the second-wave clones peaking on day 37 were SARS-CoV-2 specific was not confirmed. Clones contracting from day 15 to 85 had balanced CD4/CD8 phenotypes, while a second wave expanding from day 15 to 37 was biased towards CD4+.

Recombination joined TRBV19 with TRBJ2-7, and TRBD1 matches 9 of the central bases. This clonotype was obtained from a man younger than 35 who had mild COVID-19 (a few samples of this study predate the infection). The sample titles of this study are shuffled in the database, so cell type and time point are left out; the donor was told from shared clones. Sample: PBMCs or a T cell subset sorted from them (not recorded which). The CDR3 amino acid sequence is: CASSPQGTGITYEQYF. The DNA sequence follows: TGTGCCAGTAGTCCTCAGGGGACAGGGATTACCTACGAGCAGTACTTC.